This T cell receptor (beta chain) was sequenced during a study of regulatory T cells in long-lasting Graves disease. CDR3 length: 17 amino acids. V was pared by 2 bases and J by 2 bases, with 9 bases of the junction left unmatched. CDR1 and CDR2 from the germline V gene are SGHTA and FQGTGA. This sample's time point: persistent/refractory GD, antithyroid drugs over 5 years with positive TRAb. With RNA extracted from PBMCs as input, the TCR library was made. This clonotype was observed a few times. Arm-PCR with iRepertoire HTBI primers amplified the CDR3 regions for these TCR beta libraries. TCRdb independently ran MiXCR on the multiplex PCR reads; one entry per CDR3 protein. This sample has 500,000 to 700,000 distinct CDR3 sequences; around 30% occur once, and the top ten carry 40% to 55%.

The receptor's source is a female donor with Graves disease. V and J are TRBV7-3 and TRBJ2-5; 9 nucleotides line up with TRBD2. Specimen: peripheral blood mononuclear cells (PBMCs), collected when the disease was refractory, from a patient treated with antithyroid drugs. The CDR3: CASSLRSSGIGQETQYF. Written as DNA, the CDR3 is TGTGCCAGCAGCTTACGGTCTAGCGGGATAGGTCAAGAGACCCAGTACTTC.